A selection of T cell receptor beta chains follows, all from one sample in a study of identical twins. One entry per CDR3 protein, called by TCRdb with MiXCR from the 5' RACE reads. The sample shows around 680,000 distinct CDR3 sequences, over 8.5% of them seen only once. The sample was also linked to a second study, of yellow fever vaccine responses in identical twins.

The sequencing input was PBMCs. These TCRs come from a young woman in good health. CDR3s include the opening cysteine and the closing phenylalanine or tryptophan. Each record gives: CDR3 protein, CDR3 DNA, V gene, D gene, clone size, J gene. A D gene is named only where the DNA matches it firmly. Rows give clone size only sometimes, using once, few, many, or a class for an expanded clone.

CASSLYESGELFF,TGTGCCAGCAGCTTATATGAGTCCGGGGAGCTGTTTTTT,TRBV7-8,-,many,TRBJ2-2
CASSQVSGGREETQYF,TGTGCCAGCAGCCAAGTGTCGGGGGGGCGGGAAGAGACCCAGTACTTC,TRBV3-1,TRBD2,-,TRBJ2-5
CASSLDSRAGSSFF,TGTGCCAGCAGCTTAGATTCGAGGGCGGGTAGTAGTTTCTTC,TRBV7-2,-,few,TRBJ2-1
CSTHSTSGVYSYNEQFF,TGCAGTACCCATTCGACTAGCGGCGTTTACTCCTACAATGAGCAGTTCTTC,TRBV20-1,TRBD2,-,TRBJ2-1
CASSFGAHSGANVLTF,TGTGCCAGCAGTTTCGGGGCACACTCTGGGGCCAACGTCCTGACTTTC,TRBV28,-,few,TRBJ2-6
CASSLLGGQEGFF,TGTGCCAGCAGTTTATTAGGGGGACAGGAAGGTTTCTTT,TRBV28,TRBD1,few,TRBJ1-1
CASSRTITGQTIGNTEAFF,TGTGCCAGCAGCCGGACAATCACGGGACAGACGATAGGGAACACTGAAGCTTTCTTT,TRBV11-2,TRBD1,many,TRBJ1-1
CASSRTGRNEQFF,TGCGCCAGCAGCCGGACAGGGAGGAATGAGCAGTTCTTC,TRBV5-1,TRBD1,many,TRBJ2-1
CASSLGTGGYRNTEAFF,TGCGCCAGCAGCCTCGGGACAGGGGGCTATCGGAACACTGAAGCTTTCTTT,TRBV5-1,TRBD1,few,TRBJ1-1
CASSYSTFRDRGDYEQYF,TGTGCCAGCAGTTACTCGACGTTTCGGGACAGGGGCGACTACGAGCAGTACTTC,TRBV6-2/TRBV6-3,TRBD1,-,TRBJ2-7
CASRVSGGVETQYF,TGTGCCAGCAGGGTTAGCGGGGGGGTGGAGACCCAGTACTTC,TRBV7-2,TRBD2,-,TRBJ2-5